This T cell receptor beta chain was identified during a study of OX40 agonist ivuxolimab in advanced cancers. Whole-study context: The study enrolled dose-escalation patients with hepatocellular carcinoma, melanoma, renal cell or head and neck cancer.

Turning to this clone: Its antigen is not known.

Produced via immunoSEQ multiplex PCR; TCRdb's table is partial and in-frame only. The sample lists 35,000 to 50,000 clones; approximately 84% were seen once. Findings and limits, study-wide: Dose levels from 0.1 to 3.0 mg/kg saw CD4+ and CD8+ blood T cells expand clonally by week 6.

Drawing of blood for sampling happened at baseline, at cycle 4 day 1, and at cycle 7 day 1. Germline assignment: CDR1 MNHEY and CDR2 SVGAGI. The CDR3 runs to 14 residues. V was cut by 4 bases and J by 7 bases, with 17 bases left in between. This chain connects TRBV6-5 to TRBJ2-7; weak D call: TRBD1 (6 bases). The TCR originated in an adult with an advanced solid tumor such as melanoma, head and neck, liver or kidney cancer. The material was CD4+ or CD8+ T cells sorted from blood, obtained in a trial of the OX40 agonist ivuxolimab. The CDR3 spells CASSSRQESLEQYF. The CDR3 region has the DNA TGTGCCAGCAGTTCGCGACAGGAAAGTCTAGAGCAGTACTTC.